These 26 T cell receptor beta chains were sequenced from one sample in a study of memory CD4+ T cells and cytomegalovirus serostatus. The data were produced by immunoSEQ multiplex PCR, yet TCRdb's version contains in-frame clones alone and is incomplete. Of about 54,000 clones listed, around three quarters were seen once; the top ten hold roughly 1.7%. Single viable CD3+CD4+CD8-CD45RO+ cells were sorted as the memory CD4+ T cells. The sequenced material came from memory CD4+ T cells from blood. The receptors stem from an adult in good health and CMV-seronegative.

This clone is medium-sized by share. The chain joins TRBV4-2 to TRBJ2-6, with D tentatively TRBD1 (5 bases). The CDR3 consists of 15 residues. V dropped 4 bases and J dropped 1 base, with 8 bases sitting between them. The V gene's germline CDR1 is LGHNA and CDR2 YNFKEQ. CDR3 bases: TGTGCCAGCAGCCGAAGGGGTTCTGGGGCCAACGTCCTGACTTTC. It is translated as CASSRRGSGANVLTF.

V is TRBV10-3 and J is TRBJ1-4, with D tentatively TRBD1 (5 bases). V dropped 0 bases and J dropped 7 bases, with 12 bases sitting between them. The CDR3 runs 15 residues. CDR1 is ENHRY and CDR2 is SYGVKD in the germline V gene. CDR3 region: CAISESGADSEKLFF. For the CDR3, the DNA is TGTGCCATCAGTGAGTCCGGGGCAGACAGTGAAAAACTGTTTTTT.

V is TRBV9 and J is TRBJ2-2, with a tentative D call TRBD2 (5 bases). The CDR3 is made up of 15 amino acids. Germline V gene lookup returns CDR1 SGDLS and CDR2 YYNGEE. Trimming left V 4 bases short and J 8 bases short, with 18 bases between. The CDR3 DNA reads TGTGCCAGCAGCCCTCGAAGCGGCCACGCAGGGGAGCTGTTTTTT. Protein sequence: CASSPRSGHAGELFF.

This clone was seen a handful of times. CDR3 loop: CASSEIVYEAFF. CDR3 nucleotides: TGTGCCAGCAGTGAAATAGTGTATGAAGCTTTCTTT. The chain combines TRBV6-1 with TRBJ1-1; D is unresolved. Germline V gives CDR1 MNHNS, CDR2 SASEGT. This CDR3 region has 12 residues. Trimming took off 2 bases at V and 7 bases at J, with 8 bases between the two ends.

This clone was seen a single time. The chain recombines TRBV29-1 with TRBJ2-2; 7 bases are a match to TRBD1. CDR1 is SQVTM, CDR2 ANQGSEA, per germline. The CDR3 runs to 13 residues. Trimming cost V 5 bases and J 4 bases; bases outside gene matches: 4. The CDR3 sequence: CSVKTGITGELFF. The CDR3 bases are TGCAGCGTTAAGACAGGGATCACCGGGGAGCTGTTTTTT.

This clone has just one count. The genes are TRBV11-2 and TRBJ2-1; D is perhaps TRBD2 (7 bases). CDR1 is SGHAT and CDR2 is FQNNGV in the germline V gene. The CDR3 length is 16 residues. Trimming took 5 bases from V and 4 from J, leaving 18 bases between them. CDR3: CASSLTSGGQYNEQFF. CDR3 in DNA: TGTGCCAGCAGCCTCACGTCGGGGGGCCAGTACAATGAGCAGTTCTTC.

This clone has more than one count but fewer than ten. Here the CDR3 DNA reads TGCAGCGTTGAAATAGCCGGGGAGCAGTACTTC. It codes for CSVEIAGEQYF. The chain links TRBV29-1 to TRBJ2-7; D call uncertain. Trimming removed 2 bases from V and 7 bases from J, with 9 bases in between. CDR3 length: 11 amino acids. Germline-derived CDR1 and CDR2 are SQVTM and ANQGSEA.

This clone appeared a few times. The chain's CDR3 is CASSHRGGQGSYEQYF. DNA for the CDR3: TGTGCCAGCAGCCACCGAGGGGGACAGGGCTCCTACGAGCAGTACTTC. V and J are TRBV7-2 and TRBJ2-7, with 9 bases lining up with TRBD1. There are 16 residues in the CDR3. Germline assignment: CDR1 SGHTA and CDR2 FQGNSA. Germline trimming cut 5 bases from V and 0 bases from J; bases unmatched to any gene: 8.

CDR3 sequence reads: CASSPPGGDEQYF. The CDR3 nucleotides read TGTGCCAGCTCACCACCGGGCGGAGACGAGCAGTACTTC. The chain recombines TRBV18 with TRBJ2-7; D gene uncertain. CDR3 length equals 13 residues. Germline V lookup: CDR1 KGHSH, CDR2 LQKENI. With 0 bases removed from V and 5 bases from J, the gap between germline ends came to 8 bases.

The chain carries TRBV7-9 and TRBJ2-2, with 10 positions matching TRBD1. The CDR3 spans 19 residues. CDR1 and CDR2 from the germline V gene are SEHNR and FQNEAQ (reference sequence). Germline trimming cut 5 bases from V and 0 bases from J; bases unmatched to any gene: 12. In DNA form, the CDR3 reads TGTGCCAGCAGCCTTCCCGGGACAGGGGTCCTCGCGAACACCGGGGAGCTGTTTTTT. This encodes CASSLPGTGVLANTGELFF.

V usage is TRBV18 and J usage is TRBJ1-1; D is uncertain. The CDR3 runs 14 residues. The V gene's germline CDR1 is KGHSH and CDR2 LQKENI. V gave up 1 base and J gave up 1 base, with 7 bases separating them. CDR3 sequence reads: CASSPQAGNTEAFF. In DNA, the CDR3 is TGTGCCAGCTCACCACAGGCCGGGAACACTGAAGCTTTCTTT.

The gene calls are TRBV7-8 and TRBJ2-7; 12 bases match TRBD2. Germline assignment: CDR1 SGHVS and CDR2 FQNEAQ. This CDR3 region has 16 residues. Unmatched junction bases numbered 11, after V lost 5 bases and J lost 6 bases. The CDR3 DNA is TGTGCCAGCAGCACGCGCCGACTAGCGGGAGAACGCGAGCAGTACTTC. This translates into CASSTRRLAGEREQYF.

The chain has TRBV7-8 and TRBJ2-7; 9 bases are a match to TRBD1. This CDR3 region has 17 residues. V was pared by 1 base and J by 2 bases, with 9 bases of the junction left unmatched. Per the germline V gene, CDR1 is SGHVS and CDR2 is FQNEAQ. CDR3 DNA: TGTGCCAGCAGCTTAGGCGCACAGGGGGCTAGCGCCTACGAGCAGTACTTC. This gives the protein CASSLGAQGASAYEQYF.

The rearrangement links TRBV9 to TRBJ2-7, with D unclear. Trimming took 1 base from V and 4 from J, leaving 21 bases between them. The CDR3 runs to 17 residues. Germline values: CDR1 SGDLS, CDR2 YYNGEE. The CDR3 DNA follows: TGTGCCAGCAGCGTATTTCCCACGGTCTCTTACGATTACGAGCAGTACTTC. Protein: CASSVFPTVSYDYEQYF. Combining the CDR3 with reference TRBV9 and TRBJ2-7 gives the whole variable domain DSGVTQTPKHLITATGQRVTLRCSPRSGDLSVYWYQQSLDQGLQFLIQYYNGEERAKGNILERFSAQQFPDLHSELNLSSLELGDSALYFCASSVFPTVSYDYEQYFGPGTRLTVT.

Only one count was recorded for this clone. This sequence joins TRBV4-3 and TRBJ2-1, with unresolved D. The CDR3 is 18 residues long. V was pared by 0 bases and J by 0 bases, with 15 bases between. CDR1 LGHNA and CDR2 YSLEER come from the germline V gene. In nucleotides, the CDR3 is TGCGCCAGCAGCCAAGATATAGGCCACTCTAGCTCCTACAATGAGCAGTTCTTC. Translation gives CASSQDIGHSSSYNEQFF.

This clone has more than one count but fewer than ten. V is TRBV7-2 and J is TRBJ2-1; 7 nucleotides line up with TRBD2. CDR1 SGHTA and CDR2 FQGNSA come from the germline V gene. The CDR3 contains 16 residues. After removal of 5 bases from V and 9 bases from J, the junction contained 16 bases not matched to a gene. The CDR3 protein is CASSPRGSAGVGEQFF. The CDR3 nucleotides read TGTGCCAGCAGCCCTAGGGGAAGCGCGGGAGTGGGTGAGCAGTTCTTC.

The rearrangement links TRBV28 to TRBJ1-2; no definite D call. The CDR3 sequence is 17 residues long. Germline lookup yields CDR1 MDHEN and CDR2 SYDVKM. Trimming shortened V by 8 bases and J by 6 bases, and 28 bases separated the two germline ends. CDR3 sequence: CASSLPSHAVYRDGYTF. CDR3 coding DNA: TGTGCCAGCTCTCTTCCTTCCCACGCCGTCTACCGGGATGGCTACACCTTC.

V gene TRBV27 combines with J gene TRBJ2-5; TRBD1 aligns across 8 bases. CDR3 size: 14 residues. Germline V gives CDR1 MNHEY, CDR2 SMNVEV (reference sequence). Trimming at V came to 6 bases and at J to 2 bases, leaving 5 bases not matched to a gene. CDR3: CASRRGQVQETQYF. The CDR3 DNA reads as TGTGCCAGCAGACGGGGACAGGTACAAGAGACCCAGTACTTC.

J is TRBJ2-7 and V is TRBV7-2, with a weak D call TRBD2 (7 bases). The CDR3 is 15 amino acids. The V and J ends lost 5 bases and 3 bases respectively, with 17 bases between them. The germline gives CDR1 SGHTA, CDR2 FQGNSA. CDR3 sequence: CASSRGWGGHYEQYF. The CDR3 nucleotides read TGTGCCAGCAGCCGCGGTTGGGGGGGCCACTACGAGCAGTACTTC.

The V gene is TRBV5-1, the J gene TRBJ2-5; D perhaps matches TRBD1 (6 bases). Germline V CDR1 and CDR2: SGHRS, YFSETQ. The ends were cut back, 4 bases at V and 3 bases at J, with 13 bases in the middle. The CDR3 consists of 14 residues. The CDR3 loop is CASSHGQREETQYF. The CDR3 nucleotides read TGCGCCAGCAGCCATGGACAGCGAGAAGAGACCCAGTACTTC.

This rearrangement joins TRBV19 to TRBJ1-2, with 7 positions matching TRBD1. In germline, CDR1 is LNHDA, CDR2 SQIVND (reference sequence). This CDR3 is 14 amino acids long. Unmatched junction bases numbered 6, after V lost 8 bases and J lost 0 bases. The CDR3 sequence: CASREGATNYGYTF. The CDR3 DNA follows: TGTGCCAGTCGGGAGGGGGCGACTAACTATGGCTACACCTTC. The variable domain in full, completed from reference TRBV19 and TRBJ1-2, reads DGGITQSPKYLFRKEGQNVTLSCEQNLNHDAMYWYRQDPGQGLRLIYYSQIVNDFQKGDIAEGYSVSREKKESFPLTVTSAQKNPTAFYLCASREGATNYGYTFGSGTRLTVV.

This chain joins TRBV5-4 and TRBJ1-2; D is unresolved. The CDR3 consists of 14 residues. V was clipped by 2 bases and J by 4 bases, with 12 bases between them. The germline CDR1 and CDR2 sequences are SGHNT and YYREEE (reference sequence). The CDR3 DNA sequence: TGTGCCAGCAGCTTATCCCGGACTAGCTATGGCTACACCTTC. Amino acid sequence: CASSLSRTSYGYTF.

This clone has only one observation. This chain links TRBV9 with TRBJ1-3, with TRBD1 matching 10 bases. This CDR3 contains 16 residues. Trimming removed 4 bases from V and 7 bases from J; junction bases left unmatched: 11. CDR1 is SGDLS, CDR2 YYNGEE, per germline. The CDR3 sequence is CASSLPGTGEWNTIYF. CDR3 in DNA: TGTGCCAGCAGCCTTCCTGGGACAGGGGAGTGGAACACCATATATTTT.

This clone was seen a handful of times. The V call is TRBV7-2, the J call TRBJ1-1, with D hard to call. The CDR3 runs to 13 residues. V was shortened by 5 bases and J by 3 bases, with 10 bases between the two germline ends. The germline gives CDR1 SGHTA, CDR2 FQGNSA. As DNA, the CDR3 is TGTGCCAGCAGCCGCCGGACGGACACTGAAGCTTTCTTT. Its protein product is CASSRRTDTEAFF.

The genes are TRBV7-9 and TRBJ1-4; 7 bases agree with TRBD1. The CDR3 is 16 residues long. Trimming cost V 3 bases and J 0 bases; bases outside gene matches: 4. Germline lookup yields CDR1 SEHNR and CDR2 FQNEAQ (reference sequence). The CDR3 loop is CASSLGQLTTNEKLFF. In DNA form, the CDR3 reads TGTGCCAGCAGCTTGGGACAGCTAACAACTAATGAAAAACTGTTTTTT.

V and J are TRBV6-1 and TRBJ1-5, with D unclear. CDR1 and CDR2 from the germline V gene are MNHNS and SASEGT. The CDR3 has 13 amino acids. Trimming stripped 0 bases from V and 11 bases from J, with 11 bases between. The CDR3 loop is CASSEAPVGAQHF. The CDR3 nucleotides read TGTGCCAGCAGTGAAGCTCCCGTGGGTGCCCAGCATTTT.